The sequence of this TCR beta chain was determined in a study of chemoradiotherapy in HPV16-positive cancers. The germline V gene has CDR1 SNHLY and CDR2 FYNNEI. The CDR3 contains 16 residues. The ends were cut back, 5 bases at V and 1 base at J, with 14 bases in the middle. Samples were taken several times over chemoradiotherapy. The study's findings and limits: Candidate HPV-specific clones and E7-related TCR motifs grew in tumor during treatment. HPV-responsive T-cell expansion during chemoradiotherapy was linked to improved recurrence-free survival in HPV16-positive patients.

In the case of this clone: Its antigen remains unknown.

Libraries were prepared by immunoSEQ multiplex PCR; TCRdb keeps only in-frame clonotypes and omits some of them. This table has 29,000 or so clones, about 90% appearing once. The TCR was taken from a human donor with HPV-associated anogenital cancer. The specimen was blood, collected from a patient who underwent chemoradiotherapy. The rearrangement links TRBV2 to TRBJ2-2, with D maybe TRBD1 (6 bases). This CDR3 is CASSTDRTMNTGELFF. In DNA, the CDR3 is TGTGCCAGCAGTACCGACAGGACGATGAACACCGGGGAGCTGTTTTTT.